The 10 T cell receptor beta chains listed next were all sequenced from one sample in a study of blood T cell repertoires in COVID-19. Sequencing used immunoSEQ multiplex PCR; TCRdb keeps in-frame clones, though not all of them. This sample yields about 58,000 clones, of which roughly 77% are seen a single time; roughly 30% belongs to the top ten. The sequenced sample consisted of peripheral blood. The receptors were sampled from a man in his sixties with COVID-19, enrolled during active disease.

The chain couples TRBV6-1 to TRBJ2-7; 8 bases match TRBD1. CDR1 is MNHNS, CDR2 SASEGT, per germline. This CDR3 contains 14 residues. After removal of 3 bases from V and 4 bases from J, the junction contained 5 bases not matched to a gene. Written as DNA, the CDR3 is TGTGCCAGCAGTGATCGGACAGGGTCTTACGAGCAGTACTTC. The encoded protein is CASSDRTGSYEQYF.

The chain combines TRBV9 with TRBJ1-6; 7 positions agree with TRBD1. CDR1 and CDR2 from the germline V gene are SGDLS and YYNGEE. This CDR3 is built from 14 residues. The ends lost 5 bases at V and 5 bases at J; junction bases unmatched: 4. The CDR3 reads CASSRDSNNSPLHF. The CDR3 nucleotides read TGTGCCAGCAGTCGGGACAGTAATAATTCACCCCTCCACTTT.

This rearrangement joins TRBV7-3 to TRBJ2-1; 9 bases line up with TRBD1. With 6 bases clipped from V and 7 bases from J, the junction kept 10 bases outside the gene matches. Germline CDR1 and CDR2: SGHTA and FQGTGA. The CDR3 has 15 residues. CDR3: CASSRPGQGLNEQFF. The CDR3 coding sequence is TGTGCCAGCAGTCGGCCGGGACAGGGTTTAAATGAGCAGTTCTTC. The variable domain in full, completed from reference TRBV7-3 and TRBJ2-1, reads GAGVSQTPSNKVTEKGKYVELRCDPISGHTALYWYRQSLGQGPEFLIYFQGTGAADDSGLPNDRFFAVRPEGSVSTLKIQRTERGDSAVYLCASSRPGQGLNEQFFGPGTRLTVL.

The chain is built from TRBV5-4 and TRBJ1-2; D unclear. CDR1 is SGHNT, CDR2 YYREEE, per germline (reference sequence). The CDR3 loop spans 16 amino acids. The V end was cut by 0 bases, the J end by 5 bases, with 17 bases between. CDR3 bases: TGTGCCAGCAGCTTGGCAGGCGCCGCGGGAAGATATGGCTACACCTTC. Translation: CASSLAGAAGRYGYTF.

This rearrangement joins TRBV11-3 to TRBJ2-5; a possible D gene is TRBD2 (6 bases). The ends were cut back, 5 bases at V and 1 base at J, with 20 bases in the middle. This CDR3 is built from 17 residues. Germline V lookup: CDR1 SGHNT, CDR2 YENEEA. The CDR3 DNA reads TGTGCCAGCAGCCCCCCTATAGCGGTACGACTCCAAGAGACCCAGTACTTC. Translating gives CASSPPIAVRLQETQYF.

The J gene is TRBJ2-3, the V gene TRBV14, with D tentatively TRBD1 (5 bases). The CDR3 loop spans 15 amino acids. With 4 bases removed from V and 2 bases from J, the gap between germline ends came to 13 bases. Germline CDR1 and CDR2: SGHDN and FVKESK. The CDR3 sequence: CASSLWGPVTDTQYF. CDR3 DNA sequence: TGTGCCAGCAGCCTCTGGGGCCCCGTCACAGATACGCAGTATTTT. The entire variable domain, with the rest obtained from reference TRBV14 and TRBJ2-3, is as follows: EAGVTQFPSHSVIEKGQTVTLRCDPISGHDNLYWYRRVMGKEIKFLLHFVKESKQDESGMPNNRFLAERTGGTYSTLKVQPAELEDSGVYFCASSLWGPVTDTQYFGPGTRLTVL.

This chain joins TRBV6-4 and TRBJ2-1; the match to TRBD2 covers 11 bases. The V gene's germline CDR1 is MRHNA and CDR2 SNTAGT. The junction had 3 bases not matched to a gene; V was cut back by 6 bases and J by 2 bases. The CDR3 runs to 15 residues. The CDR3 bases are TGTGCCAGCAGCCGACTAGCGGGACCCTACAATGAGCAGTTCTTC. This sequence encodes CASSRLAGPYNEQFF.

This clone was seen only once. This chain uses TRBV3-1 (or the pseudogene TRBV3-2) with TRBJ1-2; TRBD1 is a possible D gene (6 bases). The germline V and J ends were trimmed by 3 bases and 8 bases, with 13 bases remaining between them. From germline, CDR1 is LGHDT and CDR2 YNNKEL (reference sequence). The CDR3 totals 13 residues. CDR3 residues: CASSHRGGQGYTF. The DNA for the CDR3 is TGTGCCAGCAGCCATCGGGGGGGGCAAGGCTACACCTTC.

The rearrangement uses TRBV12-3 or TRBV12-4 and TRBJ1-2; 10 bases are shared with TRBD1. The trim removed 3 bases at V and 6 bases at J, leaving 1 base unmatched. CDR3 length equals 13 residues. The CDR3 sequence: CASSLGTGDGYTF. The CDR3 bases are TGTGCCAGCAGTTTGGGGACAGGGGATGGCTACACCTTC.

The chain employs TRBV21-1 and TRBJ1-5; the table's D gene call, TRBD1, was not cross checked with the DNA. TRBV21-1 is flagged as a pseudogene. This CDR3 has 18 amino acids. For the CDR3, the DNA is TGTGCCAGCAGCAAAGTTGGGGACAGGGATAATAGCAATCAGCCCCAGCATTTT. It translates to CASSKVGDRDNSNQPQHF.